The present T cell receptor beta chain was sequenced within a study of vaccination effects on CD4 cells after COVID-19. Study-wide results and limits: Marked clonal contraction was seen late after vaccination (in both infection- and vaccine-induced clones).

The V end lost 2 bases, the J end lost 8 bases, and 9 bases lay between the germline ends. The CDR3 has 11 residues. Per the germline V gene, CDR1 is GTSNPN and CDR2 is SVGIG (reference sequence). Following an approximately ten-day culture, CD4+ T cells were purified. About this clone: Its antigen remains unidentified.

Clones were read by immunoSEQ multiplex PCR, and TCRdb kept only the in-frame ones, dropping some. The table records about 64,000 clones, about two thirds of them present only once. Sequencing used CD4+ T cells from PBMCs cultured without peptide, obtained before COVID-19 vaccination. The chain joins TRBV30 to TRBJ1-2; unclear D gene. This clonotype was sampled from a human donor who had a prior SARS-CoV-2 infection. CDR3 coding DNA: TGTGCCTGGAGTTCGTCGGGCGGCTACACCTTC. It is translated as CAWSSSGGYTF.